A selection of T cell receptor beta chains follows, all from one sample in a study of CD8+ T cells in alopecia areata. TCRdb's table, derived via immunoSEQ multiplex PCR, lists solely in-frame clones and lacks some. Among some 160,000 clones listed, around two thirds were seen once. The sample was CD8+ T cells sorted from blood. These receptor sequences come from a human donor in good health. Both conserved end residues are part of each CDR3. The D gene is left open where the match is weak. Some rows have no size entry. The others give once, few or many, or a class for an expanded clone.

J gene | D gene | clone size | V gene | CDR3 length | CDR3 protein | CDR3 DNA
TRBJ2-1 | . | . | TRBV9 | 13 | CASSGNSRGEQFF | TGTGCCAGCAGCGGTAATAGCCGGGGTGAGCAGTTCTTC
TRBJ2-2 | TRBD1 | . | TRBV5-1 | 18 | CASSLMAVWTGGTGELFF | TGCGCCAGCAGCTTGATGGCGGTATGGACAGGGGGTACCGGGGAGCTGTTTTTT
TRBJ2-1 | . | few | TRBV4-1 | 14 | CASSQLGPMDEQFF | TGCGCCAGCAGCCAGCTAGGACCCATGGATGAGCAGTTCTTC
TRBJ1-1 | TRBD1 | . | TRBV7-9 | 15 | CASSNPGTVNTEAFF | TGTGCCAGCAGCAATCCCGGGACAGTGAACACTGAAGCTTTCTTT
TRBJ2-7 | TRBD1 | once | TRBV14 | 16 | CASSQDPSRGRYEQYF | TGTGCCAGCAGCCAAGATCCTTCCAGGGGGCGGTACGAGCAGTACTTC
TRBJ2-2 | . | . | TRBV13 | 14 | CASSLRENTGELFF | TGTGCCAGCAGCTTAAGGGAGAACACCGGGGAGCTGTTTTTT
TRBJ1-1 | . | . | TRBV29-1 | 11 | CSVVTATEAFF | TGCAGCGTTGTGACAGCCACTGAAGCTTTCTTT
TRBJ1-1 | . | . | TRBV29-1 | 13 | CSVGAGGGTEAFF | TGCAGCGTCGGGGCGGGGGGAGGCACTGAAGCTTTCTTT
TRBJ2-7 | TRBD1 | . | TRBV30 | 16 | CAWSLGHARGRNEQYF | TGTGCCTGGAGTTTGGGGCATGCGAGGGGGCGGAACGAGCAGTACTTC
TRBJ1-5 | TRBD1 | few | TRBV19 | 17 | CASSMGVGTVEYQPQHF | TGTGCCAGTAGTATGGGGGTTGGGACAGTAGAGTATCAGCCCCAGCATTTT
TRBJ1-2 | . | . | TRBV29-1 | 13 | CSVVLSQGNGCTF | TGCAGCGTTGTACTGAGCCAAGGGAATGGCTGCACCTTC
TRBJ2-1 | . | . | TRBV5-6 | 14 | CASSLENRYNEQFF | TGTGCCAGCAGCTTGGAGAACAGATACAATGAGCAGTTCTTC
TRBJ2-1 | TRBD2 | . | TRBV6-1 | 16 | CASSELMAGGYNEQFF | TGTGCCAGCAGTGAATTGATGGCGGGAGGGTACAATGAGCAGTTCTTC
TRBJ2-2 | . | few | TRBV6-5 | 13 | CASSYSDGGELFF | TGTGCCAGCAGTTACTCGGACGGCGGGGAGCTGTTTTTT
TRBJ2-1 | . | . | TRBV7-9 | 13 | CASSVTRYNEQFF | TGTGCCAGCAGCGTAACTAGGTACAATGAGCAGTTCTTC
TRBJ2-2 | . | few | TRBV29-1 | 11 | CSVVNTGELFF | TGCAGCGTGGTGAACACCGGGGAGCTGTTTTTT
TRBJ1-2 | . | . | TRBV7-9 | 14 | CASSPPDGQYGYTF | TGTGCCAGCAGTCCCCCGGACGGACAGTATGGCTACACCTTC
TRBJ2-7 | . | few | TRBV29-1 | 13 | CSVEVPDLSGQYF | TGCAGCGTTGAAGTCCCGGACTTATCGGGGCAGTACTTC
TRBJ2-7 | . | . | TRBV27 | 15 | CASSLTGGASYEQYF | TGTGCCAGCAGTCTTACAGGCGGTGCTTCGTACGAGCAGTACTTC
TRBJ2-1 | . | . | TRBV5-8 | 12 | CASSTGLNEQFF | TGTGCCAGCAGCACGGGCCTCAATGAGCAGTTCTTC
TRBJ2-3 | TRBD1 | . | TRBV28 | 15 | CASSHRQGATDTQYF | TGTGCCAGCAGTCACAGACAGGGAGCGACAGATACGCAGTATTTT
TRBJ2-7 | . | . | TRBV2 | 12 | CASTDTDYEQYF | TGTGCCAGCACGGACACAGACTACGAGCAGTACTTC
TRBJ2-1 | TRBD2 | few | TRBV29-1 | 13 | CSVLGGSINEQFF | TGCAGCGTTTTGGGCGGGAGCATAAACGAGCAGTTCTTC
TRBJ2-7 | . | . | TRBV20-1 | 11 | CSVPRGHEQYF | TGCAGTGTCCCCAGGGGCCACGAGCAGTACTTC
TRBJ2-2 | . | . | TRBV11-2 | 16 | CASSSGPYSDTGELFF | TGTGCCAGCAGCTCTGGACCTTATTCGGACACCGGGGAGCTGTTTTTT
TRBJ2-5 | . | . | TRBV9 | 14 | CASSSGTPQETQYF | TGTGCCAGCAGCTCGGGGACACCTCAAGAGACCCAGTACTTC
TRBJ2-7 | . | . | TRBV27 | 15 | CASSLGGAGSYEQYF | TGTGCCAGCAGTTTAGGTGGGGCAGGGTCTTACGAGCAGTACTTC
TRBJ2-1 | . | . | TRBV9 | 15 | CASSVGGGPYNEQFF | TGTGCCAGCAGCGTCGGCGGAGGGCCCTACAATGAGCAGTTCTTC
TRBJ2-3 | TRBD2 | . | TRBV29-1 | 15 | CSVARTSGETDTQYF | TGCAGCGTGGCCCGGACTAGCGGGGAAACAGATACGCAGTATTTT
TRBJ1-1 | TRBD1 | . | TRBV27 | 13 | CASSPRGPSGAFF | TGTGCCAGCAGCCCCAGGGGGCCTTCGGGAGCTTTCTTT
TRBJ1-6 | TRBD1 | few | TRBV2 | 15 | CASSEGTGYNSPLHF | TGTGCCAGCAGTGAAGGGACAGGGTATAATTCACCCCTCCACTTT
TRBJ2-1 | . | few | TRBV5-1 | 14 | CASRFDGPYNEQFF | TGCGCCAGCAGATTTGACGGCCCATACAATGAGCAGTTCTTC
TRBJ2-7 | . | . | TRBV7-9 | 15 | CASSTGTASSYEQYF | TGTGCCAGCAGCACCGGGACCGCTAGCTCCTACGAGCAGTACTTC
TRBJ1-1 | . | . | TRBV13 | 15 | CASSPRGEFLFEAFF | TGTGCCAGCAGCCCCCGAGGGGAGTTTTTATTTGAAGCTTTCTTT
TRBJ1-1 | . | . | TRBV7-9 | 13 | CASSLQTGTEAFF | TGTGCCAGCAGCTTACAGACGGGCACTGAAGCTTTCTTT
TRBJ2-2 | . | . | TRBV28 | 17 | CASSYPIPAKNTGELFF | TGTGCCAGCAGTTACCCGATTCCAGCGAAGAACACCGGGGAGCTGTTTTTT
TRBJ1-5 | . | . | TRBV29-1 | 13 | CSVATGANQPQHF | TGCAGCGTTGCTACCGGGGCAAATCAGCCCCAGCATTTT
TRBJ1-1 | . | few | TRBV11-2 | 11 | CASSLGPGAFF | TGTGCCAGCAGCTTGGGACCTGGAGCTTTCTTT
TRBJ2-2 | . | . | TRBV2 | 13 | CANMGVNTGELFF | TGTGCCAACATGGGGGTGAACACCGGGGAGCTGTTTTTT
TRBJ2-7 | . | . | TRBV25-1 | 14 | CASSEGTGYYEQYF | TGTGCCAGCAGTGAAGGTACAGGATACTACGAGCAGTACTTC
TRBJ2-7 | . | . | TRBV29-1 | 13 | CSVVPGTHYEQYF | TGCAGCGTTGTCCCTGGGACACATTACGAGCAGTACTTC
TRBJ2-7 | . | . | TRBV19 | 15 | CASSISGSTRYEQYF | TGTGCCAGTAGTATTTCGGGGAGCACCCGCTACGAGCAGTACTTC
TRBJ2-3 | . | . | TRBV4-1 | 15 | CASSQADVFSDTQYF | TGCGCCAGCAGCCAAGCGGATGTCTTCTCAGATACGCAGTATTTT